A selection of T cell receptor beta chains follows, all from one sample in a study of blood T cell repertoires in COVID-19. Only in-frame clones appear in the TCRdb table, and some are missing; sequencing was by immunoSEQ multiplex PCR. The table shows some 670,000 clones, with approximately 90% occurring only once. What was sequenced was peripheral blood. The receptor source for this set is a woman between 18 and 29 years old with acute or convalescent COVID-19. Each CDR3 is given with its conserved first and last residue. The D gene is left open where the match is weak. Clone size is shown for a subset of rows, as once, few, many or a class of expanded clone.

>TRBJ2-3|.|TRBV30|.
CAWTVGTDTQYF
TGTGCCTGGACGGTGGGCACAGATACGCAGTATTTT
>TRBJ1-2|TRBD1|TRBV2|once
CASSPPGTGPVGYTF
TGTGCCAGCAGCCCTCCCGGGACAGGGCCCGTTGGCTACACCTTC
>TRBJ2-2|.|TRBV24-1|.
CATSEPQEFTGELFF
TGTGCCACCAGTGAACCACAGGAATTCACCGGGGAGCTGTTTTTT
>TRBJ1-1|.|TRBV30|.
CACLLGAYTEAFF
TGTGCCTGTCTCTTAGGGGCATACACTGAAGCTTTCTTT
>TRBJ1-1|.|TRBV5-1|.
CASSLNPRVAMNTEAFF
TGCGCCAGCAGCTTGAATCCCAGGGTAGCCATGAACACTGAAGCTTTCTTT
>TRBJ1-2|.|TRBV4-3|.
CASSLSGPGSNYGYTF
TGCGCCAGCAGCCTTTCAGGTCCTGGGTCCAACTATGGCTACACCTTC
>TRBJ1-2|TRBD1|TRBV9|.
CASSSVGTGWGYTF
TGTGCCAGCAGCTCCGTTGGGACAGGGTGGGGCTACACCTTC
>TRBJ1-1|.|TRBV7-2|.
CASSLVAGAEAFF
TGTGCCAGCAGCTTAGTGGCCGGGGCTGAAGCTTTCTTT
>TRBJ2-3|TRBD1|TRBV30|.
CAWDRGPDTQYF
TGTGCCTGGGACAGGGGGCCAGATACGCAGTATTTT
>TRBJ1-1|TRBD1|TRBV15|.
CATMPSGGVRLNTEAFF
TGTGCCACCATGCCCTCAGGGGGCGTTCGGCTGAACACTGAAGCTTTCTTT
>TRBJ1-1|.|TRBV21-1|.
CASSKRSPRGTEAFF
TGTGCCAGCAGCAAAAGGTCCCCGCGGGGAACTGAAGCTTTCTTT
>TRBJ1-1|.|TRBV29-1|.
CSVLWGRNTEAFF
TGCAGCGTTTTGTGGGGCAGGAACACTGAAGCTTTCTTT
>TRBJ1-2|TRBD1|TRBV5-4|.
CASSPRDSNYGYTF
TGTGCCAGCAGCCCCCGGGACAGTAACTATGGCTACACCTTC
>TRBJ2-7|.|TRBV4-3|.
CASSQDNGYEQYF
TGCGCCAGCAGCCAAGATAACGGCTACGAGCAGTACTTC
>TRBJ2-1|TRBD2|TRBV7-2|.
CASSLDLLAGGEQFF
TGTGCCAGCAGCTTAGACTTACTAGCGGGGGGCGAGCAGTTCTTC
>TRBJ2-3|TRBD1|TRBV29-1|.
CSVGDRGNADTQYF
TGCAGCGTTGGCGACAGGGGAAATGCAGATACGCAGTATTTT
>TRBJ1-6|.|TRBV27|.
CAISGDYNSPLHF
TGTGCCATCTCAGGGGACTATAATTCACCCCTCCACTTT
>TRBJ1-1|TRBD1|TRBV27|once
CASSWDRAVVAFF
TGTGCCAGCAGTTGGGACAGGGCGGTGGTAGCTTTCTTT
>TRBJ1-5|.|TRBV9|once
CASSPGGAAGQPQHF
TGTGCCAGCAGCCCTGGGGGGGCGGCAGGGCAGCCCCAGCATTTT
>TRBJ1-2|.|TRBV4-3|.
CASSQDEGGGLGYGYTF
TGCGCCAGCAGCCAAGATGAAGGTGGGGGCTTGGGCTATGGCTACACCTTC
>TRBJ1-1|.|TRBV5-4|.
CASSLEVTVNTEAFF
TGTGCCAGCAGCTTGGAAGTGACAGTGAACACTGAAGCTTTCTTT
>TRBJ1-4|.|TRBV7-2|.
CASSLSGASGEKLFF
TGTGCCAGCAGCTTGTCGGGTGCCTCGGGTGAAAAACTGTTTTTT
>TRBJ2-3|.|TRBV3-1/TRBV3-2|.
CASSQAGGPGNTQYF
TGTGCCAGCAGCCAAGCCGGGGGGCCGGGGAATACGCAGTATTTT
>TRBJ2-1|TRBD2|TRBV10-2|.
CASSEGLAGGQSLDNEQFF
TGCGCCAGCAGTGAGGGACTAGCGGGGGGGCAATCGTTAGACAATGAGCAGTTCTTC
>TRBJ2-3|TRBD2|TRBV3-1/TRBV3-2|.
CASSRTGLAGYTDTQYF
TGTGCCAGCAGCCGAACGGGACTAGCGGGGTACACAGATACGCAGTATTTT
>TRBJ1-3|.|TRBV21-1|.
CASSKEGTAASGNTIYF
TGTGCCAGCAGCAAAGAGGGGACAGCCGCCTCTGGAAACACCATATATTTT
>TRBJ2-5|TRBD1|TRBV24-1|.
CATSDPGGRETQYF
TGTGCCACCAGTGATCCAGGGGGCCGGGAGACCCAGTACTTC
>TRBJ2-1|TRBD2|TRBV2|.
CASGGLAGHNEQFF
TGTGCCAGCGGGGGGCTAGCGGGTCACAATGAGCAGTTCTTC
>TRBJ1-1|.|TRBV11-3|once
CASSQGRANTEAFF
TGTGCCAGCAGCCAAGGGCGGGCGAACACTGAAGCTTTCTTT
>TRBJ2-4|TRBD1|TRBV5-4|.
CASSGQGWNIQYF
TGTGCCAGCAGCGGACAGGGGTGGAACATTCAGTACTTC
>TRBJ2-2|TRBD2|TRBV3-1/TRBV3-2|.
CASSQFWLAANTGELFF
TGTGCCAGCAGCCAATTTTGGCTAGCGGCGAACACCGGGGAGCTGTTTTTT
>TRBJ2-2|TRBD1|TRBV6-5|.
CASSSPRGGRTGELFF
TGTGCCAGCAGTTCCCCCAGAGGGGGCCGTACCGGGGAGCTGTTTTTT
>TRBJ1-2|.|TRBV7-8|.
CASSSASRGYGYTF
TGTGCCAGCAGTTCTGCCTCCCGGGGCTATGGCTACACCTTC
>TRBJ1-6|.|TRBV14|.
CASSQVVGGYRDSPLHF
TGTGCCAGCAGCCAAGTTGTTGGGGGGTATAGGGATTCACCCCTCCACTTT
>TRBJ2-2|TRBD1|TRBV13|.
CASRRRQGARTGELFF
TGTGCCAGCAGACGCAGACAGGGGGCTCGTACCGGGGAGCTGTTTTTT
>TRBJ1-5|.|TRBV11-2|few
CASSTLEAQPQHF
TGTGCCAGCAGCACGCTGGAGGCTCAGCCCCAGCATTTT
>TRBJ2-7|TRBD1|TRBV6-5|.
CASRIYRGHEQYF
TGTGCCAGCAGAATTTACAGGGGACACGAGCAGTACTTC
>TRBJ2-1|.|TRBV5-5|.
CASSTNRADEQFF
TGTGCCAGCAGCACCAACAGGGCAGATGAGCAGTTCTTC
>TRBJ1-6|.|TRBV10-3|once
CAISDPGTTNSPLHF
TGTGCCATCAGTGACCCAGGCACGACTAATTCACCCCTCCACTTT
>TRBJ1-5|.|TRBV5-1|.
CASSLQGNGQPQHF
TGCGCCAGCAGTCTCCAGGGAAATGGACAGCCCCAGCATTTT
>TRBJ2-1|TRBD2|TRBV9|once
CASSAAGAQFF
TGTGCCAGCAGCGCAGCGGGGGCGCAGTTCTTC
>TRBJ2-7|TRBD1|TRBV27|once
CASSFAGGIYEQYF
TGTGCCAGCAGTTTCGCAGGGGGCATTTACGAGCAGTACTTC
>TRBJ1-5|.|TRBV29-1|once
CSVVTDSNQPQHF
TGCAGCGTTGTTACAGATAGCAATCAGCCCCAGCATTTT
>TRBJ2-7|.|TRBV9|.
CASSPPQTYEQYF
TGTGCCAGCAGCCCACCCCAGACCTACGAGCAGTACTTC
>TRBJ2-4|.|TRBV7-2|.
CASSTDGLVGNIQYF
TGTGCCAGCAGCACAGACGGCCTGGTTGGAAACATTCAGTACTTC
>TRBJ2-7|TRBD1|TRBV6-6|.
CASSQGASYEQYF
TGTGCCAGCAGTCAGGGGGCCTCCTACGAGCAGTACTTC